The 7 T cell receptor beta chains given below trace back to one sample, sequenced in a study of T cell responses to AZD1222 COVID-19 vaccine. TCRdb's table, derived via immunoSEQ multiplex PCR, lists solely in-frame clones and lacks some. The sample gives over 150,000 clones, around 90% of which show up once; approximately 0.5% is in the top ten. Material: peripheral blood, obtained on day 0 of AZD1222 vaccination. The receptors were sampled from an adult in good health.

V and J are TRBV28 and TRBJ2-1; the D gene is possibly TRBD2 (6 bases). V gave up 6 bases and J gave up 2 bases, with 8 bases separating them. Germline V gene data show CDR1 as MDHEN and CDR2 as SYDVKM. The CDR3 has 13 amino acids. The DNA for the CDR3 is TGTGCCAGCAGGGTAGCGGCCTACAATGAGCAGTTCTTC. This encodes CASRVAAYNEQFF.

The rearrangement joins TRBV15 to TRBJ2-1, with D perhaps given as TRBD1 or TRBD2 (5 bases each). Trimming left V 0 bases short and J 11 bases short, with 8 bases between. This CDR3 is 12 amino acids long. The germline CDR1 and CDR2 sequences are LNHNV and YYDKDF (reference sequence). CDR3 in amino acids: CATSRDLGQQFF. The CDR3 DNA follows: TGTGCCACCAGCAGAGATCTGGGACAGCAGTTCTTC.

V usage is TRBV6-6 and J usage is TRBJ1-4; D may be TRBD1 (6 bases). The CDR3 length is 19 residues. Trimming took off 5 bases at V and 5 bases at J, with 27 bases between the two ends. Per the germline V gene, CDR1 is MNHNY and CDR2 is SVGAGI (reference sequence). The CDR3 sequence: CASSHSPWQGNVRNEKLFF. DNA of the CDR3: TGTGCCAGCAGTCATTCCCCGTGGCAGGGGAACGTCCGGAATGAAAAACTGTTTTTT.

The V and J genes are TRBV10-3 and TRBJ1-2; maybe TRBD1 (6 bases). The CDR3 sequence is 17 residues long. Per the germline V gene, CDR1 is ENHRY and CDR2 is SYGVKD. V was clipped by 3 bases and J by 2 bases, with 19 bases between them. The CDR3 sequence: CAISDPPGETLNYGYTF. The CDR3 DNA reads TGTGCCATCAGTGACCCCCCAGGGGAGACCCTCAACTATGGCTACACCTTC.

The chain joins TRBV3-1 (or the pseudogene TRBV3-2) to TRBJ2-1; 10 bases are a match to TRBD1. CDR3 length equals 17 residues. Trimming at V came to 0 bases and at J to 10 bases, leaving 12 bases not matched to a gene. In germline, CDR1 is LGHDT, CDR2 YNNKEL (reference sequence). CDR3 nucleotide sequence: TGTGCCAGCAGCCAAGATCGGGGACAGGGGCCATACGGGGAGCAGTTCTTC. Encoded protein: CASSQDRGQGPYGEQFF.

The V and J genes are TRBV27 and TRBJ1-5, with 10 nucleotides matching TRBD1. Germline trimming cut 5 bases from V and 8 bases from J; bases unmatched to any gene: 9. Germline V gene lookup returns CDR1 MNHEY and CDR2 SMNVEV (reference sequence). The CDR3 covers 15 residues. In DNA, the CDR3 is TGTGCCAGCAGTAACCGACAGGGGGCGGAGGAGCCCCAGCATTTT. Protein product: CASSNRQGAEEPQHF.

CDR3 DNA: TGTGCCAGCAGCCAAGATTCAAACGAGCAGTACTTC. Translating gives CASSQDSNEQYF. The rearrangement links TRBV3-1 (or the pseudogene TRBV3-2) to TRBJ2-7, with D uncertain. Deletions cut 0 bases from V and 5 bases from J, with 5 bases between. Germline-derived CDR1 and CDR2 are LGHDT and YNNKEL (reference sequence). The CDR3 runs to 12 residues.